A single sample gave rise to the 29 T cell receptor beta chains below, sequenced in a study of cytomegalovirus exposure and HLA in healthy donors. Use of 60 Vbeta and 13 Jbeta primers characterized the PCR. Profiling relied on immunoSEQ multiplex PCR, and the TCRdb table lists in-frame clones only, not all of them. Of around 140,000 clones in the sample, roughly 79% were seen once. Sequenced material: PBMCs. The source is a woman under 30 in good health and CMV-seronegative.

The chain joins TRBV11-3 to TRBJ2-3, with 8 bases fitting TRBD2. In germline, CDR1 is SGHNT, CDR2 YENEEA. The CDR3 consists of 16 residues. The trim removed 5 bases at V and 2 bases at J, leaving 9 bases unmatched. The CDR3 DNA is TGTGCCAGCAGCCTCTCTAGCGGGTACCACACAGATACGCAGTATTTT. Its protein product is CASSLSSGYHTDTQYF.

This clone was seen many times. The rearrangement uses TRBV27 and TRBJ1-4; 7 nucleotides align to TRBD1. The trim removed 0 bases at V and 7 bases at J, leaving 8 bases unmatched. This CDR3 region has 16 residues. Germline CDR1 is MNHEY and CDR2 is SMNVEV (reference sequence). The CDR3 DNA reads TGTGCCAGCAGTTTATCGATACAGGGGAGAGGTGAAAAACTGTTTTTT. Amino acid sequence: CASSLSIQGRGEKLFF.

The chain joins TRBV4-1 to TRBJ2-4; possibly TRBD2 for D (5 bases). V was shortened by 1 base and J by 0 bases, with 13 bases between the two germline ends. The CDR3 covers 17 residues. Germline CDR1 and CDR2: MGHRA and YSYEKL. This CDR3 is CASSQVRAGIAKNIQYF. For the CDR3, the DNA is TGCGCCAGCAGCCAAGTGAGGGCAGGCATAGCCAAAAACATTCAGTACTTC.

The genes are TRBV7-8 and TRBJ2-1; possibly TRBD2 for D (6 bases). The ends were cut back, 4 bases at V and 8 bases at J, with 24 bases in the middle. The CDR3 length is 17 residues. CDR1 SGHVS and CDR2 FQNEAQ come from the germline V gene. CDR3 protein: CASSSVWGEMVEDEQFF. The CDR3 DNA is TGTGCCAGCAGCTCCGTATGGGGGGAGATGGTTGAAGATGAGCAGTTCTTC.

This clone was found a few times. The chain couples TRBV10-3 to TRBJ1-1; 7 positions agree with TRBD1. Per germline, CDR1 ENHRY and CDR2 SYGVKD. Germline trimming cut 8 bases from V and 7 bases from J; bases unmatched to any gene: 10. This CDR3 has 13 residues. CDR3 DNA sequence: TGTGCCATCTCCAACCGGGACAGCTTTGAAGCTTTCTTT. It translates to CAISNRDSFEAFF.

The V gene is TRBV13, the J gene TRBJ2-5; 7 positions match TRBD1. The V segment lost 5 bases and the J segment 3 bases; nucleotides outside the gene matches: 6. Germline CDR1 is PRHDT and CDR2 is FYEKMQ (reference sequence). The CDR3 covers 14 residues. CDR3 sequence reads: CASSPPGQEETQYF. In DNA, the CDR3 is TGTGCCAGCAGCCCCCCCGGACAGGAAGAGACCCAGTACTTC. Together with reference TRBV13 and TRBJ2-5, the CDR3 gives the full variable domain: AAGVIQSPRHLIKEKRETATLKCYPIPRHDTVYWYQQGPGQDPQFLISFYEKMQSDKGSIPDRFSAQQFSDYHSELNMSSLELGDSALYFCASSPPGQEETQYFGPGTRLLVL.

V and J are TRBV10-1 and TRBJ2-7, with 8 bases aligning to TRBD1. V gave up 8 bases and J gave up 6 bases; unmatched junction bases: 6. The CDR3 is 12 residues long. CDR1 is WNHNN and CDR2 is SYGVQD in the germline V gene (reference sequence). DNA of the CDR3: TGCGCCAGCGGCACAGGGGGAGCCGAGCAGTACTTC. Translated, it gives CASGTGGAEQYF.

The V call is TRBV6-5, the J call TRBJ1-1, with a possible D match to TRBD1 (5 bases). Trimming stripped 0 bases from V and 4 bases from J, with 12 bases between. The V gene's germline CDR1 is MNHEY and CDR2 SVGAGI. There are 15 residues in the CDR3. Written as DNA, the CDR3 is TGTGCCAGCAGTTACTCCTCAGCAGGGATCACTGAAGCTTTCTTT. Translating it yields CASSYSSAGITEAFF.

This sequence joins TRBV9 and TRBJ2-3; TRBD2 is a possible D gene (6 bases). The CDR3 runs to 15 residues. The V and J ends lost 0 bases and 4 bases respectively, with 12 bases between them. From germline, CDR1 is SGDLS and CDR2 YYNGEE. CDR3 loop: CASSVVGGLADTQYF. The CDR3 region has the DNA TGTGCCAGCAGCGTAGTCGGGGGATTGGCAGATACGCAGTATTTT.

J is TRBJ2-1 and V is TRBV29-1; the match to TRBD1 covers 7 bases. Germline assignment: CDR1 SQVTM and CDR2 ANQGSEA. The CDR3 has 13 amino acids. V lost 6 bases to trimming and J lost 10 bases; unmatched junction nucleotides: 12. Written as DNA, the CDR3 is TGCAGCGTCGGGGACAGATCTCGCGGGGAGCAGTTCTTC. This sequence encodes CSVGDRSRGEQFF.

In its sample, this clone was seen once. The chain couples TRBV6-5 to TRBJ1-1, with a possible D match to TRBD1 (5 bases). The V gene lost 0 bases and the J gene lost 2 bases, with 7 bases spanning the gap. Germline V gene data show CDR1 as MNHEY and CDR2 as SVGAGI. This CDR3 is built from 14 residues. CDR3 sequence reads: CASSYSGGNTEAFF. CDR3 nucleotides: TGTGCCAGCAGTTACTCCGGGGGAAACACTGAAGCTTTCTTT.

This chain links TRBV10-2 with TRBJ2-7; D remains unclear. Germline values: CDR1 WSHSY, CDR2 SAAADI. Trimming removed 7 bases from V and 0 bases from J, with 16 bases in between. CDR3 length: 15 residues. CDR3: CASTGFRKPSYEQYF. The CDR3 DNA follows: TGCGCCAGCACCGGGTTTAGGAAACCCTCCTACGAGCAGTACTTC.

This clone was found a few times. The J gene is TRBJ2-2, the V gene TRBV5-6, with no clear D. Per germline, CDR1 SGHDT and CDR2 YYEEEE. Trimming pared 7 bases from V and 0 bases from J, leaving 10 bases between. The CDR3 is 14 residues long. The CDR3 bases are TGTGCCAGCCTCACATCCCCGAACACCGGGGAGCTGTTTTTT. Protein product: CASLTSPNTGELFF.

The V and J genes are TRBV5-4 and TRBJ2-1; D is perhaps TRBD1 (5 bases). This CDR3 has 14 residues. Germline V lookup: CDR1 SGHNT, CDR2 YYREEE (reference sequence). Between the trimmed V and J ends, which lost 4 bases and 8 bases, there was a span of 16 bases. This CDR3 reads CASSRAAGSHEQFF. The CDR3 DNA reads TGTGCCAGCAGCCGGGCAGCAGGGTCCCATGAGCAGTTCTTC.

J is TRBJ1-1 and V is TRBV30; D may be TRBD1 (6 bases). V was shortened by 3 bases and J by 5 bases, with 10 bases between the two germline ends. Germline CDR1 is GTSNPN and CDR2 is SVGIG (reference sequence). There are 12 residues in the CDR3. CDR3 sequence: CAWRQGSTEAFF. In DNA, the CDR3 is TGTGCCTGGAGACAGGGTTCAACTGAAGCTTTCTTT.

The rearrangement links TRBV30 to TRBJ1-5, with D maybe TRBD1 (5 bases). Germline values: CDR1 GTSNPN, CDR2 SVGIG (reference sequence). Trimming took 0 bases from V and 4 from J, leaving 7 bases between them. This CDR3 region has 13 residues. This CDR3 reads CAWSVRQNQPQHF. The DNA of the CDR3 is TGTGCCTGGAGTGTACGACAGAATCAGCCCCAGCATTTT.

The chain joins TRBV2 to TRBJ2-5; D possibly corresponds to TRBD1 (6 bases). CDR1 is SNHLY, CDR2 FYNNEI, per germline. This CDR3 contains 12 residues. V lost 5 bases to trimming and J lost 5 bases, with 9 bases between them. CDR3 coding DNA: TGTGCCAGCAGTCAGGGGATGGAGACCCAGTACTTC. It specifies CASSQGMETQYF.

V and J are TRBV4-1 and TRBJ2-3, with 12 nucleotides matching TRBD2. V shed 5 bases, J shed 0 bases, and the junction held 9 bases outside the gene matches. Germline values: CDR1 MGHRA, CDR2 YSYEKL. The CDR3 is made up of 18 amino acids. This chain's CDR3 is CASSSSGRAPLSTDTQYF. The CDR3 DNA reads TGCGCCAGCAGCTCTAGCGGGAGGGCCCCTCTTAGCACAGATACGCAGTATTTT.

This clone was seen more than once but under ten times. The V gene is TRBV7-2, the J gene TRBJ1-2; D gene uncertain. Germline lookup yields CDR1 SGHTA and CDR2 FQGNSA. The CDR3 has 13 amino acids. V lost 3 bases to trimming and J lost 3 bases, with 8 bases between them. This chain's CDR3 is CASSFQVDYGYTF. CDR3 in DNA: TGTGCCAGCAGCTTTCAGGTCGACTATGGCTACACCTTC.

The chain joins TRBV9 to TRBJ2-5, with 13 bases aligning to TRBD2. The CDR3 is made up of 16 amino acids. Germline V gene lookup returns CDR1 SGDLS and CDR2 YYNGEE. V dropped 3 bases and J dropped 5; count of bases not matched to a gene: 7. CDR3 protein: CASSAGLAGVRETQYF. Here the CDR3 DNA reads TGTGCCAGCAGCGCTGGACTAGCGGGAGTAAGGGAGACCCAGTACTTC.

A few counts support this clone. The rearrangement joins TRBV6-5 to TRBJ1-1, with D unclear. The CDR3 extends over 14 amino acids. Germline V gene lookup returns CDR1 MNHEY and CDR2 SVGAGI. Trimming left V 2 bases short and J 4 bases short, with 11 bases between. The CDR3, as DNA: TGTGCCAGCAGTTACCTACGGTTTAGCACTGAAGCTTTCTTT. This gives the protein CASSYLRFSTEAFF.

The CDR3 loop reads CASSSLAGGGETQYF. The CDR3 bases are TGTGCCAGCAGCTCCCTAGCGGGAGGGGGAGAGACCCAGTACTTC. The chain joins TRBV7-9 to TRBJ2-5; 12 nucleotides line up with TRBD2. V lost 4 bases to trimming and J lost 4 bases; unmatched junction nucleotides: 4. CDR3 length: 15 amino acids. Germline V CDR1 and CDR2: SEHNR, FQNEAQ (reference sequence).

There are a few counts of this clone. J is TRBJ1-5 and V is TRBV4-1; D not certain. This CDR3 is built from 15 residues. Trimming stripped 0 bases from V and 4 bases from J, with 10 bases between. Germline lookup yields CDR1 MGHRA and CDR2 YSYEKL. CDR3 DNA: TGCGCCAGCAGCCAAGATGGAGGAAGGAATCAGCCCCAGCATTTT. It specifies CASSQDGGRNQPQHF.

The CDR3 loop is CASTSGRNTIYF. The CDR3 coding sequence is TGTGCCAGCACCTCCGGGAGAAACACCATATATTTT. This rearrangement joins TRBV6-1 to TRBJ1-3; D is ambiguous. This CDR3 has 12 amino acids. The V end was cut by 7 bases, the J end by 5 bases, with 9 bases between. The germline V gene has CDR1 MNHNS and CDR2 SASEGT.

The CDR3 nucleotides read TGTGCCAGCTCACCACTCTCGGTGACAGGGGGCTCTGAAGCTTTCTTT. This encodes CASSPLSVTGGSEAFF. The chain uses TRBV18 and TRBJ1-1; TRBD1 matches 10 bases. With 1 base clipped from V and 6 bases from J, the junction kept 8 bases outside the gene matches. CDR3 length equals 16 residues. The germline CDR1 and CDR2 sequences are KGHSH and LQKENI.

The V call is TRBV5-1, the J call TRBJ1-2; TRBD1 aligns across 7 bases. Germline values: CDR1 SGHRS, CDR2 YFSETQ. V trimming: 3 bases; J trimming: 8 bases; junction bases outside the gene matches: 10. The CDR3 length is 14 residues. Here the CDR3 DNA reads TGCGCCAGCAGCTCCTATTTTGACAGGGACGGCTACACCTTC. Translation: CASSSYFDRDGYTF. Full variable domain (outside the CDR3, taken from reference TRBV5-1 and TRBJ1-2): KAGVTQTPRYLIKTRGQQVTLSCSPISGHRSVSWYQQTPGQGLQFLFEYFSETQRNKGNFPGRFSGRQFSNSRSEMNVSTLELGDSALYLCASSSYFDRDGYTFGSGTRLTVV.

The CDR3 loop reads CASSGQGAMDTEAFF. DNA of the CDR3: TGTGCCAGCAGCGGCCAGGGGGCGATGGACACTGAAGCTTTCTTT. The gene calls are TRBV5-4 and TRBJ1-1, with 8 positions matching TRBD1. Trimming removed 4 bases from V and 3 bases from J; junction bases left unmatched: 8. CDR3 size: 15 residues. CDR1 and CDR2 (germline): SGHNT, YYREEE (reference sequence).

This clone appeared once. This CDR3 is CASGAGRANEKLFF. The DNA of the CDR3 is TGTGCTAGTGGTGCGGGGAGGGCTAATGAAAAACTGTTTTTT. This rearrangement joins TRBV12-5 to TRBJ1-4; no clear D. The CDR3 consists of 14 residues. Germline assignment: CDR1 LGHNT and CDR2 FRNRAP. Trimming took off 5 bases at V and 3 bases at J, with 10 bases between the two ends.

The sample holds one count of this clone. This chain joins TRBV19 and TRBJ2-7; TRBD1 is a possible D gene (5 bases). V lost 5 bases to trimming and J lost 2 bases, with 7 bases between them. Germline V gene data show CDR1 as LNHDA and CDR2 as SQIVND (reference sequence). The CDR3 has 12 residues. CDR3 nucleotide sequence: TGTGCCAGTAGTTCAGGGCCCTACGAGCAGTACTTC. Protein sequence: CASSSGPYEQYF.